A single sample is the source of the 10 T cell receptor beta chains below, sequenced in a study of shared clonotypes between healthy human individuals. Method: immunoSEQ multiplex PCR; TCRdb's copy keeps in-frame clones and lacks some. The sample lists under 2,500,000 clones; 90% to 96% were seen once. Sequenced sample: naive CD4+ T cells sorted from blood. Stated subset: CD45RA+ positively selected. The receptors were sampled from a man aged 18 to 29 in good health.

The chain has TRBV7-9 and TRBJ1-4; TRBD1 is a possible D gene (5 bases). The CDR3 consists of 17 residues. The ends were cut back, 2 bases at V and 7 bases at J, with 20 bases in the middle. CDR1 SEHNR and CDR2 FQNEAQ come from the germline V gene (reference sequence). DNA for the CDR3: TGTGCCAGCAGCTTAAGGGGACTCGGTCTTAGACTTGAAAAACTGTTTTTT. Translated: CASSLRGLGLRLEKLFF.

V and J are TRBV11-2 and TRBJ1-2, with unresolved D. CDR3 size: 15 residues. V was pared by 1 base and J by 13 bases, with 22 bases between. Germline CDR1 SGHAT, CDR2 FQNNGV. DNA for the CDR3: TGTGCCAGCAGCTTAGTCGTAAGAACAACCCATACCCTCACCTTC. Protein: CASSLVVRTTHTLTF.

To note about this clone: This same CDR3 is encoded by further DNA sequences in the sample. The V and J genes are TRBV7-2 and TRBJ2-1; TRBD1 might be the D (6 bases). Germline loops: CDR1 SGHTA, CDR2 FQGNSA. V was pared by 7 bases and J by 1 base, with 11 bases between. The CDR3 is 14 amino acids. The CDR3 protein is CASKRGGSYNEQFF. In DNA, the CDR3 is TGTGCCAGCAAAAGAGGGGGTTCCTACAATGAGCAGTTCTTC.

Note on this clone: This CDR3 is also generated by other DNA sequences in the sample. The chain recombines TRBV30 with TRBJ1-5, with a tentative D call TRBD1 (6 bases). The CDR3 extends over 13 amino acids. Trimming pared 4 bases from V and 2 bases from J, leaving 9 bases between. The germline V gene encodes CDR1 GTSNPN and CDR2 SVGIG (reference sequence). The DNA of the CDR3 is TGTGCCTGGACCCGACAGGGCAATCAGCCCCAGCATTTT. Its protein is CAWTRQGNQPQHF. Supplemented by reference TRBV30 and TRBJ1-5, the full variable domain reads SQTIHQWPATLVQPVGSPLSLECTVEGTSNPNLYWYRQAAGRGLQLLFYSVGIGQISSEVPQNLSASRPQDRQFILSSKKLLLSDSGFYLCAWTRQGNQPQHFGDGTRLSIL.

This chain links TRBV30 with TRBJ1-2; 8 bases are shared with TRBD1. The junction had 9 bases not matched to a gene; V was cut back by 5 bases and J by 7 bases. The germline V gene has CDR1 GTSNPN and CDR2 SVGIG (reference sequence). This CDR3 region has 13 residues. CDR3 protein: CAWAGQGIGGYTF. CDR3 DNA: TGTGCCTGGGCCGGACAGGGCATTGGTGGCTACACCTTC.

V is TRBV25-1 and J is TRBJ1-1; D remains ambiguous. CDR1 is MGHDK and CDR2 is SYGVNS in the germline V gene. CDR3 length equals 11 residues. V was shortened by 6 bases and J by 7 bases, with 9 bases between the two germline ends. Here the CDR3 reads CASRGLSEAFF. The CDR3 coding sequence is TGTGCCAGCAGGGGTCTGAGTGAAGCTTTCTTT.

V is TRBV30 and J is TRBJ1-6; the D gene is possibly TRBD1 (5 bases). Germline CDR1 GTSNPN, CDR2 SVGIG (reference sequence). V was cut by 6 bases and J by 4 bases, with 13 bases left in between. The CDR3 is 14 residues long. The CDR3 DNA reads TGTGCCTGCCGGGACGGAAAATATAATTCACCCCTCCACTTT. Translation: CACRDGKYNSPLHF.

The CDR3 reads CASNQGASGYTF. CDR3 in DNA: TGTGCCTCAAACCAGGGGGCGAGTGGCTACACCTTC. The V call is TRBV30, the J call TRBJ1-2; TRBD1 agrees at 8 bases. V shed 7 bases, J shed 7 bases, and the junction held 8 bases outside the gene matches. Germline V gene sequence: CDR1 GTSNPN, CDR2 SVGIG (reference sequence). This CDR3 contains 12 residues. The full variable domain, in which reference TRBV30 and TRBJ1-2 provide the parts outside the CDR3, is SQTIHQWPATLVQPVGSPLSLECTVEGTSNPNLYWYRQAAGRGLQLLFYSVGIGQISSEVPQNLSASRPQDRQFILSSKKLLLSDSGFYLCASNQGASGYTFGSGTRLTVV.

A remark on this clone: The same CDR3 can be traced to other DNA sequences in this sample. CDR3 amino acids: CASSYSGSAYEQYF. In DNA form, the CDR3 reads TGTGCCAGCAGTTACAGCGGGAGTGCCTACGAGCAGTACTTC. The chain links TRBV6-5 to TRBJ2-7; TRBD2 matches at 8 bases. V lost 2 bases, J lost 2 bases, and 2 bases stayed unmatched. This CDR3 has 14 residues. Per germline, CDR1 MNHEY and CDR2 SVGAGI.

The sample holds one count of this clone. The chain employs TRBV10-3 and TRBJ2-3, with D uncertain. The V end was cut by 11 bases, the J end by 0 bases, with 18 bases between. Germline loops: CDR1 ENHRY, CDR2 SYGVKD. The length of the CDR3 is 15 residues. CDR3 sequence reads: CAPHVTTYSTDTQYF. The CDR3 DNA is TGTGCCCCCCACGTAACTACTTATAGCACAGATACGCAGTATTTT.